Sequencing of this T cell receptor (beta chain) was carried out in a study of identical twins. TCRdb reanalysed the 5' RACE reads using MiXCR and keeps one entry per CDR3 protein. The table includes about 290,000 distinct CDR3 sequences, nearly 9.5% detected once. This CDR3 region has 15 residues. Germline V gives CDR1 LGHDT, CDR2 YNNKEL (reference sequence). Trimming shortened V by 4 bases and J by 1 base, and 10 bases separated the two germline ends. In addition, the sample was reused for a study of yellow fever vaccine responses in identical twins.

Material: CD8+ T cells sorted from blood. The chain has TRBV3-1 and TRBJ2-2; D unclear. This TCR came from a woman in her late teens or twenties in good health. CDR3 DNA sequence: TGTGCCAGCAGCCTGGTCGTAGGGAACACCGGGGAGCTGTTTTTT. This codes for CASSLVVGNTGELFF. The full variable domain, rest sourced from reference TRBV3-1 and TRBJ2-2, is DTAVSQTPKYLVTQMGNDKSIKCEQNLGHDTMYWYKQDSKKFLKIMFSYNNKELIINETVPNRFSPKSPDKAHLNLHINSLELGDSAVYFCASSLVVGNTGELFFGEGSRLTVL.